This T cell receptor (beta chain) appears in the sequencing data of a study of T cells in Graves' hyperthyroidism and ophthalmopathy. Overall study: Prior to any treatment, at the point of initial diagnosis, peripheral blood was collected.

Broader study findings: Peripheral blood also featured most of the thyroid clonotypes expanded above 0.001. Ophthalmopathy onset followed model prediction by a median approximately 7 months.

CDR3 length equals 15 residues. In germline, CDR1 is SGDLS, CDR2 YYNGEE. V lost 3 bases to trimming and J lost 5 bases; unmatched junction nucleotides: 9. Researchers took RNA transcripts and amplified the TCR beta CDR3 regions from them. The study used the HTBI primer set for a first-round RT-PCR of the TCR CDR3. TCRdb reprocessed the multiplex PCR reads via MiXCR and lists one record per CDR3 protein. The sample includes around 290,000 distinct CDR3 sequences, about a sixth of them seen just once. Of note for this clonotype: Its antigen is still unknown.

The chain joins TRBV9 to TRBJ2-7, with 9 bases that match TRBD2. This sequence was found in a woman aged 55 to 70 with Graves' ophthalmopathy. Sequencing input: blood. The CDR3 sequence is CASSAGRSGRDEQYF. The CDR3 DNA reads as TGTGCCAGCAGCGCTGGACGTAGCGGGAGAGACGAGCAGTACTTC.